Each of the 15 T cell receptor beta chains below was sequenced from the same sample in a study of T-cell reconstitution after alpha-beta-depleted transplantation in children. Preparation of the TCRbeta library involved a method that used unique molecular identifiers. TCRdb reprocessed the PCR reads with MiXCR, giving one entry per CDR3 protein. In the table there are about 400,000 distinct CDR3 sequences, under 20% of which are singletons. The source material was PBMCs, mostly from graft donor cells, sampled 360 days after TCRalphabeta/CD19-depleted stem cell transplant. These receptors were taken from a boy younger than two who had a stem cell transplant for Wiskott-Aldrich syndrome, so the T cells may come from the graft donor.

The CDR3 spells CASNQGQGARGTDTQYF. DNA of the CDR3: TGTGCCAGCAACCAGGGACAGGGGGCGCGGGGCACAGATACGCAGTATTTT. The chain is built from TRBV2 and TRBJ2-3, with TRBD1 matching over 12 bases. V gave up 7 bases and J gave up 1 base; unmatched junction bases: 9. The CDR3 has 17 residues. Germline CDR1 is SNHLY and CDR2 is FYNNEI.

This clonotype was detected only a few times. The CDR3 DNA sequence: TGTGCCAGCTCACCACCGACTAGCGGGGGACTGTACAATGAGCAGTTCTTC. Protein sequence: CASSPPTSGGLYNEQFF. The chain is built from TRBV18 and TRBJ2-1; TRBD2 matches 12 bases. The CDR3 length is 17 residues. Looked up from germline, CDR1 is KGHSH and CDR2 is LQKENI. V shed 0 bases and J 4 bases; nucleotides not matched to a gene: 4.

The chain is built from TRBV18 and TRBJ2-1; 13 positions match TRBD2. This CDR3 has 19 residues. Germline CDR1 KGHSH, CDR2 LQKENI. The junction had 14 bases not matched to a gene; V was cut back by 3 bases and J by 6 bases. DNA of the CDR3: TGTGCCAGCTCACCGAGGACTAGCGGGGGCGTTACCAGGGGCAATGAGCAGTTCTTC. This gives the protein CASSPRTSGGVTRGNEQFF.

The chain couples TRBV5-1 to TRBJ2-7; D is ambiguous. The CDR3 runs 13 residues. Between the trimmed V and J ends, which lost 1 base and 1 base, there was a span of 6 bases. The germline V gene has CDR1 SGHRS and CDR2 YFSETQ. The CDR3 loop reads CASSLTLSYEQYF. Here the CDR3 DNA reads TGCGCCAGCAGCTTGACACTTTCCTACGAGCAGTACTTC.

V usage is TRBV30 and J usage is TRBJ1-1; 10 bases fit TRBD1. Trimming at V came to 1 base and at J to 5 bases, leaving 1 base not matched to a gene. CDR3 length: 13 residues. Germline-derived CDR1 and CDR2 are GTSNPN and SVGIG (reference sequence). The CDR3 spells CAWSGDRGTEAFF. As DNA, the CDR3 is TGTGCCTGGAGTGGGGACAGGGGAACTGAAGCTTTCTTT.

The CDR3 DNA reads as TGCAGTGCCAGGAGGGACTCACCCTACGAGCAGTACTTC. Its translation: CSARRDSPYEQYF. The chain employs TRBV20-1 and TRBJ2-7; a possible D gene is TRBD2 (6 bases). Germline V lookup: CDR1 DFQATT, CDR2 SNEGSKA (reference sequence). The CDR3 runs 13 residues. Trimming left V 6 bases short and J 2 bases short, with 14 bases between.

This clonotype was counted only a few times. This chain joins TRBV12-3 or TRBV12-4 and TRBJ2-2; 7 bases map to TRBD1. Trimming removed 1 base from V and 1 base from J; junction bases left unmatched: 3. CDR3 length: 16 residues. Here the CDR3 reads CASSLGGQMNTGELFF. DNA of the CDR3: TGTGCCAGCAGTTTAGGGGGACAGATGAACACCGGGGAGCTGTTTTTT.

This clonotype turned up a few times. The chain carries TRBV5-1 and TRBJ2-7; D is perhaps TRBD1 (6 bases). This CDR3 has 14 residues. The germline CDR1 and CDR2 sequences are SGHRS and YFSETQ. The germline V and J ends were trimmed by 1 base and 5 bases, with 13 bases remaining between them. The CDR3 bases are TGCGCCAGCAGCTTGACAGGGAAAGGGAACGAGCAGTACTTC. It encodes CASSLTGKGNEQYF.

The chain joins TRBV5-1 to TRBJ2-7, with 7 bases identical to TRBD2. The CDR3 is made up of 15 amino acids. Germline V gene sequence: CDR1 SGHRS, CDR2 YFSETQ. Losses at the gene ends were 0 bases for V and 2 bases for J; bases not matched to a gene: 5. This CDR3 is CASSLAPGTTYEQYF. DNA of the CDR3: TGCGCCAGCAGCTTGGCGCCCGGGACTACCTACGAGCAGTACTTC.

This clonotype was seen a handful of times. V usage is TRBV7-9 and J usage is TRBJ2-1; TRBD2 matches at 7 bases. CDR1 and CDR2 (germline): SEHNR, FQNEAQ (reference sequence). V dropped 0 bases and J dropped 2; count of bases not matched to a gene: 7. The CDR3 length is 17 residues. CDR3: CASSLATSTTPYNEQFF. In DNA form, the CDR3 reads TGTGCCAGCAGCTTAGCGACTAGCACTACACCCTACAATGAGCAGTTCTTC.

This CDR3 is CASRGPGQDYEQYF. CDR3 nucleotide sequence: TGTGCCAGCAGGGGACCGGGACAGGACTACGAGCAGTACTTC. This sequence joins TRBV28 and TRBJ2-7, with 8 positions matching TRBD1. V trimming: 6 bases; J trimming: 3 bases; junction bases outside the gene matches: 7. In germline, CDR1 is MDHEN, CDR2 SYDVKM. The CDR3 totals 14 residues.

This clonotype was found many times. This rearrangement joins TRBV7-9 to TRBJ2-7; D may be TRBD2 (5 bases). Germline V gives CDR1 SEHNR, CDR2 FQNEAQ (reference sequence). The CDR3 has 13 amino acids. Trimming cost V 6 bases and J 0 bases, with 9 bases left between them. CDR3 residues: CASREGSSYEQYF. In DNA form, the CDR3 reads TGTGCCAGCAGAGAGGGTAGCTCCTACGAGCAGTACTTC.

This clonotype was seen a few times. The chain uses TRBV20-1 and TRBJ2-3; D gene unclear. V gave up 0 bases and J gave up 9 bases, with 22 bases separating them. The CDR3 contains 16 residues. Germline values: CDR1 DFQATT, CDR2 SNEGSKA (reference sequence). CDR3 sequence reads: CSARDGPPSSRKTQYF. In nucleotides, the CDR3 is TGCAGTGCTAGAGATGGGCCCCCGTCCTCTAGGAAGACGCAGTATTTT.

The table lists this clonotype with many counts. The chain is built from TRBV7-9 and TRBJ2-2; D is unresolved. The V gene lost 5 bases and the J gene lost 3 bases, with 7 bases spanning the gap. CDR1 SEHNR and CDR2 FQNEAQ come from the germline V gene (reference sequence). This CDR3 has 13 amino acids. In DNA form, the CDR3 reads TGTGCCAGCAGCCGTACTTACACCGGGGAGCTGTTTTTT. This codes for CASSRTYTGELFF.

The chain has TRBV20-1 and TRBJ2-1; a possible D gene is TRBD1 (5 bases). The germline V gene has CDR1 DFQATT and CDR2 SNEGSKA (reference sequence). With 3 bases removed from V and 9 bases from J, the gap between germline ends came to 12 bases. The CDR3 is made up of 12 amino acids. The CDR3 here is CSASDKRGEQFF. The CDR3 DNA reads TGCAGTGCTAGCGATAAAAGGGGTGAGCAGTTCTTC.